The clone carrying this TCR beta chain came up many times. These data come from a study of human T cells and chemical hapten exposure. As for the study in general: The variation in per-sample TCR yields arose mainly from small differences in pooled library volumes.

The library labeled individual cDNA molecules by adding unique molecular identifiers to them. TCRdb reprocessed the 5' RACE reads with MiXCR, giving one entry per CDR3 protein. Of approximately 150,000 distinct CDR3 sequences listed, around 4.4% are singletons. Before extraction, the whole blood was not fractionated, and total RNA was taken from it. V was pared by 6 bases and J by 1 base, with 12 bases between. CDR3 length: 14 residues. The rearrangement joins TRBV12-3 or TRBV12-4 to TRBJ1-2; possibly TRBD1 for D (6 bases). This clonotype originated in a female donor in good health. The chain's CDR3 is CASSTYRDNYGYTF. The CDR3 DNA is TGTGCCAGCAGCACCTACAGGGATAACTATGGCTACACCTTC.